The clone carrying this T cell receptor (beta chain) has at least ten counts. Moderately to severely active ophthalmopathy under 3 months, CAS at least 3, NOSPECS at least 4. The TCR beta CDR3 regions underwent amplification from RNA transcripts. Second-round multiplex PCR came after a first-round RT-PCR that employed HTBI primers. TCRdb fed the multiplex PCR reads into MiXCR, producing one record per CDR3 protein. The data show roughly 170,000 distinct CDR3 sequences, with under 45% seen just once and over 7% held by the top ten. The source of the sample is a study of Graves' ophthalmopathy and Graves' hyperthyroidism. Study as a whole: There was a collection of peripheral blood at initial diagnosis, before any treatment.

The receptor was derived from a man in his thirties or forties with Graves' ophthalmopathy. Source material: peripheral blood.

CDR3 DNA: TGTGCCAGCAGTTTCAACTACGAGCAGTACTTC. Protein: CASSFNYEQYF. This chain links TRBV12-3 or TRBV12-4 with TRBJ2-7; D ambiguous. The CDR3 contains 11 residues. The V gene lost 3 bases and the J gene lost 3 bases, with 3 bases spanning the gap.